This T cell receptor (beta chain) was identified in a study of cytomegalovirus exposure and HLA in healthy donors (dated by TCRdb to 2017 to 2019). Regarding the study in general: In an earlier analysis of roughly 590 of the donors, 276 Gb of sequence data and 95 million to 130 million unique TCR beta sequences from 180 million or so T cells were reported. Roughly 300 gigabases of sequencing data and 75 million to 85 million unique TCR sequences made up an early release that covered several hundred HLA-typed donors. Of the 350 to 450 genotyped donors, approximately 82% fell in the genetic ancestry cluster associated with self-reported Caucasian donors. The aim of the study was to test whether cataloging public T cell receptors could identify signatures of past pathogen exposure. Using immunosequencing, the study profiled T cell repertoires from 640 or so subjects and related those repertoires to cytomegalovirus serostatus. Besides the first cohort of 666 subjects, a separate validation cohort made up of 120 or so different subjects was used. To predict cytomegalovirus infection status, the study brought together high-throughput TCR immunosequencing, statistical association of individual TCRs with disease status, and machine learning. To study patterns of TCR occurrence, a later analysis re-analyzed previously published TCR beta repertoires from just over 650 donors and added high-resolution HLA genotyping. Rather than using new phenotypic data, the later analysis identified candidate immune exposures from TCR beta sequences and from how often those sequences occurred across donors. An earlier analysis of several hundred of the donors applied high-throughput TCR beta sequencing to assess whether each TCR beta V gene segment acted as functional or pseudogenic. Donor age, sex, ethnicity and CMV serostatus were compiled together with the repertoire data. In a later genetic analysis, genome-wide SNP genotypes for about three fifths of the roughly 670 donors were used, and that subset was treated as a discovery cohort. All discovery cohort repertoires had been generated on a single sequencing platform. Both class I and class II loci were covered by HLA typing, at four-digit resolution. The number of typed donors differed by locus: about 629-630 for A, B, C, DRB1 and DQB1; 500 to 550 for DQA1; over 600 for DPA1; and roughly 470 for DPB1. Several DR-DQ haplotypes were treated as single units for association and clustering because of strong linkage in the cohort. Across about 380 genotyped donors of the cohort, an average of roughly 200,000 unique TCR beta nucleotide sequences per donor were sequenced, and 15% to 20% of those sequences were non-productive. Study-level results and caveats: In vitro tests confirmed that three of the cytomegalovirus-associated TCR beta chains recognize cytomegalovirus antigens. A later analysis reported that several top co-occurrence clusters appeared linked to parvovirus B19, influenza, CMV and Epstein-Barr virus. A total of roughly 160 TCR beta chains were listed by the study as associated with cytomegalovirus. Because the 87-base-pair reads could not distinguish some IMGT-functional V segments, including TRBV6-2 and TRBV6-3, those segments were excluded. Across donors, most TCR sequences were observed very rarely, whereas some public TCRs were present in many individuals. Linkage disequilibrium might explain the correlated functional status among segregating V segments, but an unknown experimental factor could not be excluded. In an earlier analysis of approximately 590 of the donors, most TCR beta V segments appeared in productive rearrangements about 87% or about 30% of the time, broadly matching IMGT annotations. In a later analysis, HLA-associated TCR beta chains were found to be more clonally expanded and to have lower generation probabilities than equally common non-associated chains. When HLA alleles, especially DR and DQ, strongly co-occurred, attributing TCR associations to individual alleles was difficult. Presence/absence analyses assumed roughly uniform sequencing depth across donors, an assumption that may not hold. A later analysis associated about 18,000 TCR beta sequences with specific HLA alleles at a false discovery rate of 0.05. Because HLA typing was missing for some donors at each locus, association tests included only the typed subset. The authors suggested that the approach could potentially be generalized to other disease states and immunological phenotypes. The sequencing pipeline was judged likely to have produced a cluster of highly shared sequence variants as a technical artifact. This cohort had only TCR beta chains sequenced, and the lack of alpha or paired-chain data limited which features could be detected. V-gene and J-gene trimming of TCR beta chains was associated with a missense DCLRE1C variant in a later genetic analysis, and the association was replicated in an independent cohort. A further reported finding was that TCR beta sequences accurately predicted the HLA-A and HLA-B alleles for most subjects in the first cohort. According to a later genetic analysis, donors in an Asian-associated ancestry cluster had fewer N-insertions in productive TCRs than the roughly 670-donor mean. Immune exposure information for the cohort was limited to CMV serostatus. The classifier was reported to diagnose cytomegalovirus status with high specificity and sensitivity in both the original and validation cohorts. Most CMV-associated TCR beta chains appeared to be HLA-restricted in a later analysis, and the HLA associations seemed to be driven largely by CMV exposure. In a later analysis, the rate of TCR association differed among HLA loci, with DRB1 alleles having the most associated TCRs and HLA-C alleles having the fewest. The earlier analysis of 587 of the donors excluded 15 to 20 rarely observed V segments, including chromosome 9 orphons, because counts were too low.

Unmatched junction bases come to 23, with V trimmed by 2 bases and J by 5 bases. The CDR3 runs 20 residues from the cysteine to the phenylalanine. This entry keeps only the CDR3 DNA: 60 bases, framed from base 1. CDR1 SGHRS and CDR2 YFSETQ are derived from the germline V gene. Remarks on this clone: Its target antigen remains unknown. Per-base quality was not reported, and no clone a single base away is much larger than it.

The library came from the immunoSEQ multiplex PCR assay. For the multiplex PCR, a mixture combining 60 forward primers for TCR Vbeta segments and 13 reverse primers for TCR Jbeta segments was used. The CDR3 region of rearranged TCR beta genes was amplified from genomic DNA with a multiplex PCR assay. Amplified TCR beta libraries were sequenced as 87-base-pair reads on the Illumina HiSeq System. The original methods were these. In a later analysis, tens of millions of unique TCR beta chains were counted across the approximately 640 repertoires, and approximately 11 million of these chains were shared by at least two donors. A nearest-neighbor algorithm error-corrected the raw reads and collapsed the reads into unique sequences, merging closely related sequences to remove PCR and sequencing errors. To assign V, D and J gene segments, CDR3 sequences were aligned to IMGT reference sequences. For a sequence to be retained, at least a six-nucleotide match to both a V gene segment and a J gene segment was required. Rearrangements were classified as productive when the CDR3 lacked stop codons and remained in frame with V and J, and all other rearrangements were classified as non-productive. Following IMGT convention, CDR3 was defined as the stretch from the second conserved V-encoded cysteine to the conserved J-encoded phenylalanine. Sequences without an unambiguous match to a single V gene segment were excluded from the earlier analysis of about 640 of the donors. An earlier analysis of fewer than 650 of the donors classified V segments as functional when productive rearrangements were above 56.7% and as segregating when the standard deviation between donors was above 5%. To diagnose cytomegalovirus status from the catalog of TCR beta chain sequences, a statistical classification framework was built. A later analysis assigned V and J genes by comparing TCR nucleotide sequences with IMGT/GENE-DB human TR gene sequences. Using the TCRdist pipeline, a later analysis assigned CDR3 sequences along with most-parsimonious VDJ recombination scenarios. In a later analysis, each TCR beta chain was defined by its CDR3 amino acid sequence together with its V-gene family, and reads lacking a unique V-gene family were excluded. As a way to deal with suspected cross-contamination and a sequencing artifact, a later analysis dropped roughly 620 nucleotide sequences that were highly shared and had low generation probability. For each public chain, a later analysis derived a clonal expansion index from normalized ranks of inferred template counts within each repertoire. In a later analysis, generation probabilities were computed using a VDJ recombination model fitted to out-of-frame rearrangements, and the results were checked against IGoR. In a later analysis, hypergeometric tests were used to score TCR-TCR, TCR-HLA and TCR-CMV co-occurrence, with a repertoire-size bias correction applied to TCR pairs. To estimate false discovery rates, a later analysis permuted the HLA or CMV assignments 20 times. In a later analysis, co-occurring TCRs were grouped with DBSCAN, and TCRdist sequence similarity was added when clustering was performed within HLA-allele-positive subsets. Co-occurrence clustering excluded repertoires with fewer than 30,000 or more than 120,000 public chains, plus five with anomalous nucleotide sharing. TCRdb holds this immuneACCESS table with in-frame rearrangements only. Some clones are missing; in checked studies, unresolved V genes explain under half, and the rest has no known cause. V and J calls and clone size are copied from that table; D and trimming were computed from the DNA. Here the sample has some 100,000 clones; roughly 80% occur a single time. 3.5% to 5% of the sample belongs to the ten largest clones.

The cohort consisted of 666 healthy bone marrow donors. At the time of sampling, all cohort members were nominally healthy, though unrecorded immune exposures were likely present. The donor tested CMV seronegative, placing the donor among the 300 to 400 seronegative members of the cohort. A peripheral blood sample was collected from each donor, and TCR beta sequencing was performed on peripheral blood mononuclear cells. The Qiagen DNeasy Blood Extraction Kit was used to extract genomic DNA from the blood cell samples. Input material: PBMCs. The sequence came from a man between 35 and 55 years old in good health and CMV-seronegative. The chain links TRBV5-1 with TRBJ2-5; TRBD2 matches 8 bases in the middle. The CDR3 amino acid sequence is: CASSLTTHGGAYTSQETQYF. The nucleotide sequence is TGCGCCAGCAGCTTAACGACCCACGGGGGGGCCTATACGTCCCAGGAGACCCAGTACTTC.